This section outlines one TCR beta chain sequence together with its context. The count of this clonotype is one. This receptor's antigen is unknown. No much larger clonotype is one base removed from it; base qualities were not supplied. Evidence from a single read is weak. The library was prepared using 5' RACE. TCRdb records Illumina HiSeq 2500 as the sequencer. A second PCR of roughly 6 to 12 cycles was performed with a sample-barcoded 5' primer and a J-beta primer mix. A template-switch 5' adaptor carrying 12 random nucleotides introduced a unique molecular identifier onto each TCR beta cDNA molecule. Each sample yielded at least 3 million CDR3-containing paired-end reads. The Mint cDNA synthesis kit, primed by a TRBC-specific oligonucleotide, was used to synthesize first-strand cDNA from all RNA. After uracil-DNA glycosylase treatment, a first 18-cycle PCR used universal primers M1SS and BC2_uni_R on all cDNA. In the source study's methods: For normalization, 1 million high-quality reads were randomly selected from each sample, with every read carrying a distinct molecular identifier. Reads sharing molecular identifiers were discarded rather than binned into consensus sequences. CDR3 identification, clonotype clustering and error correction used MiTCR with a Q25 quality threshold and the strictest error-elimination algorithm. A nonparametric unseen species model with Euler transformation was used to estimate a lower bound on total TCR beta diversity. Through fastp at Q25 and MiXCR, TCRdb rebuilt clones from the public reads, retaining in-frame beta chains. Rows merge per CDR3 protein into single entries with the most common DNA and genes. Here the V and J calls rest on TCRdb's processing, not on the authors' analysis. For this sample there are roughly 900,000 distinct CDR3 sequences; more than 25% appear just once. About 18% of the sample is held by the ten biggest clonotypes.

Via the germline V gene (reference sequence), CDR1 is DFQATT and CDR2 SNEGSKA. The cysteine opens and the phenylalanine closes a CDR3 of 16 amino acids. This entry keeps only the CDR3 DNA: 48 bases, framed from base 1. Clipping removes 2 bases from V and 2 bases from J, with 8 as the unmatched junction base count. This sample was taken from a study of blood T cells in healthy people across ages (dated by TCRdb to the mid-2010s). In terms of the full investigation: In model experiments, template switching captured about one uniquely barcoded TCR beta cDNA molecule for every two T cells. Age-related changes in TCR beta repertoire diversity were measured in the study by deep sequencing normalized with unique cDNA molecular identifiers. Donors were grouped into four age groups: young (average approximately 15 years), middle-aged (roughly 38), aged (around 56) and long-lived (approximately 75). To avoid experimental bias, donors of different ages were randomly spread across the sequencing lanes. Two additional independent replicas of 1 million unique cDNA reads from the same blood draw were analyzed for two donors (one aged 18 to 30 and one aged 80 or older). General study outcomes and caveats: As age increased, observed TCR beta diversity per million T cells dropped in a roughly linear way, and a significant reduction was already evident by age roughly 36. Estimates of total diversity based on one million sequenced T cells were regarded as lower bounds and as underestimates. A strong correlation was found between observed TCR beta diversity and the percentage of naive T cells measured by flow cytometry. Donor CMV infection status was unknown, potentially confounding age-related changes in expanded clonotypes. Bulk unsorted PBMC profiling prevented conclusive comparison of naive and antigen-experienced compartments. The long-lived group showed more naive CD4+ T cells, fewer expanded clones and increased TCR diversity than the aged group, suggesting age selection.

The approximately 40 donors, aged roughly 6 to 95 years, were systemically healthy Caucasian individuals from Russia. Each donor gave ten milliliters of peripheral blood, collected into EDTA-treated Vacutainer tubes. Ficoll-Paque density-gradient centrifugation was used to isolate PBMCs, with at least 7 million obtained per sample. Trizol reagent was used to extract total RNA from the PBMCs, yielding at least 5 micrograms per sample. The percentages of naive CD45RAhigh/CD27high T cells were determined by flow cytometry on a PBMC aliquot from every donor. The TCR originated in a woman of 80 years or more in good health. Sequencing input: blood. Recombination linked TRBV20-1 to TRBJ2-1, with 8 bases in between that match TRBD2. In nucleotides, the sequence is TGCAGTGCTAGATACAACGCGGGAGGTACCTACAATGAGCAGTTCTTC. This encodes CSARYNAGGTYNEQFF.